This T cell receptor (beta chain) emerged from a study of shared clonotypes between healthy human individuals. Overall study: Contributing individuals were two females and three males aged 18 to 49. Study results and limitations: In contrast to clonotypes shared by all four donors, non-shared clonotypes had lower generation probabilities.

The data were produced by immunoSEQ multiplex PCR, yet TCRdb's version contains in-frame clones alone and is incomplete. The repertoire includes hundreds of thousands of clones, around 73% of them detected once, and about 1.8% sits in the top ten. CD45RA+ naive and CD45RA-negative memory subsets were separated from CD4+ cells. CDR1 SGHRS and CDR2 YFSETQ come from the germline V gene. After removal of 4 bases from V and 5 bases from J, the junction contained 7 bases not matched to a gene. The CDR3 spans 15 residues. This clone was seen once. Antigen unknown. Other nucleotide sequences from this sample produce the same CDR3.

The chain employs TRBV5-1 and TRBJ1-1, with 11 nucleotides matching TRBD1. The sequencing input was memory CD4+ T cells sorted from blood. The subset here: CD45RA-negative fraction. The receptor was derived from a woman aged 25 to 39 in good health. The CDR3, as DNA: TGCGCCAGCAGCCCCCGGACAGGGGGCAATACTGAAGCTTTCTTT. Translated: CASSPRTGGNTEAFF.